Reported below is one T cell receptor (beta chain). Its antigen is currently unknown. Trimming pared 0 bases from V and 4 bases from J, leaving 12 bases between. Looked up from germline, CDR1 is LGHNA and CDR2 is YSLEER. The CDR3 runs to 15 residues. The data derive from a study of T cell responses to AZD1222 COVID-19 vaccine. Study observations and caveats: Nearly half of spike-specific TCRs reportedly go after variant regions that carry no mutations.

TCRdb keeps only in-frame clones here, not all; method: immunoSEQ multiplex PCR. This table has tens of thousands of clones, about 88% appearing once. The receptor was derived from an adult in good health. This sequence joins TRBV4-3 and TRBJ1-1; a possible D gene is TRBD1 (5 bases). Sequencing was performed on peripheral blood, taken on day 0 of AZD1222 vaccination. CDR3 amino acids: CASSQDGGAGTEAFF. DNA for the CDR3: TGCGCCAGCAGCCAAGATGGAGGGGCTGGCACTGAAGCTTTCTTT.